The present TCR beta chain was sequenced within a study of identical twins. Trimming took off 9 bases at V and 4 bases at J, with 9 bases between the two ends. The CDR3 contains 12 residues. TCRdb reprocessed the 5' RACE reads via MiXCR and lists one record per CDR3 protein. In the table there are around 370,000 distinct CDR3 sequences, approximately 8.7% of which are singletons. The chain couples TRBV12-3 or TRBV12-4 to TRBJ2-2, with D unclear. This clonotype was obtained from a woman aged 45-60 years in good health. Sequencing was done on a sample of naive T cells sorted from blood. This CDR3 reads CARRPGTGELFF. CDR3 sequence (DNA): TGTGCCAGAAGACCTGGCACCGGGGAGCTGTTTTTT.